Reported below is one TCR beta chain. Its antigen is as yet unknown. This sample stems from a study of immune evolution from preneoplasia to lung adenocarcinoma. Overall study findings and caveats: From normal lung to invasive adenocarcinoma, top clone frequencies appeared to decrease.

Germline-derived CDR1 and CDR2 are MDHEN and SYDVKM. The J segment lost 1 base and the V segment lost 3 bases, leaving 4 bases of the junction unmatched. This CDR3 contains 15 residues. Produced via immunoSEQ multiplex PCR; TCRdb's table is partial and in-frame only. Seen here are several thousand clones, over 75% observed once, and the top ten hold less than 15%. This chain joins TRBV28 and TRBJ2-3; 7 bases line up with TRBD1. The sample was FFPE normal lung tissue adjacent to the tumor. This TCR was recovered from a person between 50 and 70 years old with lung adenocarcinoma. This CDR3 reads CASSFWDRGTDTQYF. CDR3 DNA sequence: TGTGCCAGCAGTTTTTGGGACAGAGGCACAGATACGCAGTATTTT.